The clone carrying this TCR beta chain was counted many times. Trimming stripped 8 bases from V and 0 bases from J, with 23 bases between. The germline V gene encodes CDR1 MNHEY and CDR2 SMNVEV (reference sequence). This CDR3 comprises 19 residues. The record originates from a study of molecular identifiers for immune sequencing clone quantification. Using a CD8+CD4-CCR7+CD45RA+ phenotype, naive CD8 T cells were sorted. MiXCR was run by TCRdb on the PCR reads, yielding one entry per CDR3 protein. The sample includes 30,000 to 45,000 distinct CDR3 sequences, about a fifth of them seen just once. The chain combines TRBV27 with TRBJ1-6; D possibly corresponds to TRBD1 (5 bases). What was sequenced was naive CD8+ T cells from blood, with Jurkat cell RNA spiked in. As for subset: FACS-sorted CD8+CD4-CCR7+CD45RA+ naive T cells. The sequence was obtained from a human donor in good health. Some libraries in this study had Jurkat cell RNA spiked in. The CDR3 spells CASSLSRLGGGSYNSPLHF. The CDR3 DNA follows: TGTGCCAGCTCCCTTAGCCGACTGGGCGGGGGCTCCTATAATTCACCCCTCCACTTT.